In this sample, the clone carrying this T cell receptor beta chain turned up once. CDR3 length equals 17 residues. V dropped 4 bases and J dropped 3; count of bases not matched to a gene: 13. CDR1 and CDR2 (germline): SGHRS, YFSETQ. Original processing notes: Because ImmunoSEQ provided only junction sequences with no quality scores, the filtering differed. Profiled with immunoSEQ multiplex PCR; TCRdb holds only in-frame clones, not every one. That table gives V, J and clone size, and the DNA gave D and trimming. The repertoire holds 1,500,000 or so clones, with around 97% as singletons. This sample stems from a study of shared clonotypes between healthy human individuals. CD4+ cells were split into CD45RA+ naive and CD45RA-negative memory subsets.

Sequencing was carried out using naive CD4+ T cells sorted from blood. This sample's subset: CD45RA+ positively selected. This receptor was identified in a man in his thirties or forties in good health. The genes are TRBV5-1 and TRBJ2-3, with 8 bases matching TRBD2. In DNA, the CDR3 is TGCGCCAGCAGCCCCTTATTTCGGGTAGCGGGAACAGATACGCAGTATTTT. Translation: CASSPLFRVAGTDTQYF.